One and the same sample provided the 30 T cell receptor beta chains below, sequenced in a study of long-term antiretroviral therapy in people with HIV. Survey-level immunoSEQ v3.0 assays were run. Clones were sequenced by immunoSEQ multiplex PCR, and TCRdb holds only the in-frame ones, with some missing. The sample records tens of thousands of clones, approximately 85% being singletons. The starting material was unsorted PBMCs, obtained 0.8 years before starting antiretroviral therapy. All receptors come from a man aged 18-30 years with HIV.

CDR3 sequence: CASSQDRESPEAFF. CDR3 nucleotides: TGCGCCAGCAGCCAAGATAGGGAGTCCCCTGAAGCTTTCTTT. The chain combines TRBV4-3 with TRBJ1-1; D not certain. This CDR3 has 14 residues. Deletions cut 0 bases from V and 6 bases from J, with 11 bases between. Germline V gene lookup returns CDR1 LGHNA and CDR2 YSLEER.

The chain has TRBV7-9 and TRBJ1-2, with D possibly matching TRBD1 (5 bases). Germline V gene lookup returns CDR1 SEHNR and CDR2 FQNEAQ (reference sequence). Trimming removed 6 bases at V and 4 bases at J, with 12 bases between. CDR3 size: 13 residues. CDR3 DNA: TGTGCCAGCAGAACCGGGACGGCCTATGGCTACACCTTC. Translating gives CASRTGTAYGYTF.

This sequence joins TRBV5-1 and TRBJ1-1; 7 nucleotides align to TRBD1. Germline V gene data show CDR1 as SGHRS and CDR2 as YFSETQ. This CDR3 contains 16 residues. With V trimmed by 0 bases and J by 2 bases, 7 bases remained unmatched. The CDR3 region is CASSLGGQLRNTEAFF. DNA of the CDR3: TGCGCCAGCAGCTTGGGGGGACAGTTAAGAAACACTGAAGCTTTCTTT.

The CDR3 DNA reads as TGCGCCAGCAGCCGGAATAGCGGGGGGGCCGGGGAGCTGTTTTTT. Its translation is CASSRNSGGAGELFF. The chain uses TRBV4-3 and TRBJ2-2, with 11 bases aligning to TRBD2. V lost 4 bases to trimming and J lost 6 bases; unmatched junction nucleotides: 4. CDR1 LGHNA and CDR2 YSLEER come from the germline V gene. The CDR3 has 15 amino acids.

This chain links TRBV19 with TRBJ2-3, with D possibly matching TRBD2 (5 bases). The V end was cut by 5 bases, the J end by 9 bases, with 30 bases between. This CDR3 spans 18 amino acids. Germline loops: CDR1 LNHDA, CDR2 SQIVND (reference sequence). CDR3 nucleotide sequence: TGTGCCAGTAGTGTGGGTTTTGGACGAGGGAACGTAGGATACACGCAGTATTTT. It yields the protein CASSVGFGRGNVGYTQYF.

CDR3 sequence: CASNPQGTYEQYF. CDR3 coding DNA: TGTGCCAGCAATCCACAGGGTACCTACGAGCAGTACTTC. The chain joins TRBV2 to TRBJ2-7; weak D call: TRBD1 (6 bases). The CDR3 consists of 13 residues. The germline V gene encodes CDR1 SNHLY and CDR2 FYNNEI. The V and J ends lost 7 bases and 2 bases respectively, with 12 bases between them. Together with reference TRBV2 and TRBJ2-7, the CDR3 gives the full variable domain: EPEVTQTPSHQVTQMGQEVILRCVPISNHLYFYWYRQILGQKVEFLVSFYNNEISEKSEIFDDQFSVERPDGSNFTLKIRSTKLEDSAMYFCASNPQGTYEQYFGPGTRLTVT.

V is TRBV25-1 and J is TRBJ1-4, with D possibly TRBD1 on 6 matching bases. Looked up from germline, CDR1 is MGHDK and CDR2 is SYGVNS. V dropped 6 bases and J dropped 4 bases, with 18 bases sitting between them. The CDR3 has 16 amino acids. The CDR3 protein is CASRGGLSLSNEKLFF. The DNA of the CDR3 is TGTGCCAGCAGGGGGGGCCTTTCCTTGAGTAATGAAAAACTGTTTTTT.

The rearrangement uses TRBV7-3 and TRBJ1-2, with TRBD1 matching over 9 bases. V lost 5 bases and J lost 8; bases outside the gene matches: 9. Per the germline V gene, CDR1 is SGHTA and CDR2 is FQGTGA. The CDR3 runs to 14 residues. The chain's CDR3 is CASSPGTGIGGYTF. CDR3 nucleotide sequence: TGTGCCAGCAGCCCCGGGACAGGGATCGGCGGCTACACCTTC.

The chain couples TRBV9 to TRBJ2-2; D ambiguous. CDR1 SGDLS and CDR2 YYNGEE come from the germline V gene. The CDR3 runs 16 residues. V lost 0 bases to trimming and J lost 4 bases, with 13 bases between them. The chain's CDR3 is CASSVGAAMSTGELFF. The CDR3 DNA follows: TGTGCCAGCAGCGTAGGGGCGGCTATGAGCACCGGGGAGCTGTTTTTT.

V and J are TRBV5-1 and TRBJ2-5; D could derive from TRBD1 or TRBD2 (5 bases each). The CDR3 loop spans 15 amino acids. V gave up 0 bases and J gave up 2 bases, with 11 bases separating them. Germline V gene lookup returns CDR1 SGHRS and CDR2 YFSETQ. CDR3: CASSLDMGRQETQYF. CDR3 DNA: TGCGCCAGCAGCTTGGATATGGGACGTCAAGAGACCCAGTACTTC.

This clone showed up just once. V usage is TRBV14 and J usage is TRBJ1-5; D unclear. V was clipped by 3 bases and J by 3 bases, with 6 bases between them. This CDR3 comprises 13 residues. CDR1 is SGHDN and CDR2 is FVKESK in the germline V gene. For the CDR3, the DNA is TGTGCCAGCAGCCAGGCCAACAATCAGCCCCAGCATTTT. Amino acids: CASSQANNQPQHF. Based on the CDR3 plus reference TRBV14 and TRBJ1-5, the full variable domain is EAGVTQFPSHSVIEKGQTVTLRCDPISGHDNLYWYRRVMGKEIKFLLHFVKESKQDESGMPNNRFLAERTGGTYSTLKVQPAELEDSGVYFCASSQANNQPQHFGDGTRLSIL.

CDR3 loop: CASSPALRVDTQYF. CDR3 nucleotide sequence: TGTGCCAGCAGCCCTGCCCTTAGGGTGGATACGCAGTATTTT. The chain employs TRBV7-3 and TRBJ2-3; D is uncertain. Germline V lookup: CDR1 SGHTA, CDR2 FQGTGA. Deletions cut 5 bases from V and 6 bases from J, with 15 bases between. CDR3 length equals 14 residues.

The rearrangement joins TRBV6-6 to TRBJ2-2; D is unclear. CDR1 is MNHNY, CDR2 SVGAGI, per germline (reference sequence). V dropped 4 bases and J dropped 3 bases, with 12 bases sitting between them. This CDR3 has 15 residues. The CDR3 DNA reads TGTGCCAGCAGTTCCCTAAACAGCTACACCGGGGAGCTGTTTTTT. It translates to CASSSLNSYTGELFF.

The chain recombines TRBV19 with TRBJ2-7, with unresolved D. The ends were cut back, 3 bases at V and 3 bases at J, with 9 bases in the middle. The CDR3 length is 13 residues. Germline-derived CDR1 and CDR2 are LNHDA and SQIVND (reference sequence). CDR3 residues: CASSIQQSYEQYF. CDR3 sequence (DNA): TGTGCCAGTAGTATTCAACAGAGCTACGAGCAGTACTTC.

V usage is TRBV30 and J usage is TRBJ1-1, with a tentative D call TRBD1 (6 bases). V was shortened by 0 bases and J by 2 bases, with 13 bases between the two germline ends. CDR1 GTSNPN and CDR2 SVGIG come from the germline V gene (reference sequence). CDR3 length: 15 amino acids. The CDR3 loop is CAWSVRKGVNTEAFF. CDR3 DNA: TGTGCCTGGAGTGTACGTAAGGGGGTTAACACTGAAGCTTTCTTT.

This chain uses TRBV10-3 with TRBJ2-3; 9 nucleotides agree with TRBD1. V lost 4 bases, J lost 1 base, and 3 bases stayed unmatched. This CDR3 contains 15 residues. The germline CDR1 and CDR2 sequences are ENHRY and SYGVKD. The CDR3 region is CAISGGQGGTDTQYF. CDR3 DNA sequence: TGTGCCATCAGTGGGGGACAGGGCGGCACAGATACGCAGTATTTT.

This clone was counted once. V is TRBV9 and J is TRBJ1-2; TRBD1 agrees at 7 bases. Trimming removed 3 bases from V and 3 bases from J; junction bases left unmatched: 14. This CDR3 is 17 amino acids long. In germline, CDR1 is SGDLS, CDR2 YYNGEE. CDR3 protein: CASSAGAGGQRHYGYTF. CDR3 sequence (DNA): TGTGCCAGCAGCGCCGGGGCAGGGGGACAGCGGCACTATGGCTACACCTTC.

J is TRBJ2-2 and V is TRBV30; 7 positions match TRBD2. Germline V CDR1 and CDR2: GTSNPN, SVGIG (reference sequence). Trimming cost V 3 bases and J 7 bases; bases outside gene matches: 5. The CDR3 extends over 13 amino acids. The CDR3 region is CAWSGRRGGELFF. The CDR3, as DNA: TGTGCCTGGAGCGGGAGGCGTGGCGGGGAGCTGTTTTTT.

This chain uses TRBV9 with TRBJ2-1; no definite D call. The CDR3 contains 13 residues. From germline, CDR1 is SGDLS and CDR2 YYNGEE. The germline V and J ends were trimmed by 0 bases and 7 bases, with 8 bases remaining between them. The CDR3 bases are TGTGCCAGCAGCGTAGAGAGTAGAAATGAGCAGTTCTTC. Translation: CASSVESRNEQFF.

This clone was seen a few times. The gene calls are TRBV19 and TRBJ1-6; D gene unclear. The V end was cut by 3 bases, the J end by 10 bases, with 19 bases between. CDR1 and CDR2 from the germline V gene are LNHDA and SQIVND (reference sequence). The length of the CDR3 is 16 residues. CDR3 sequence reads: CASSMDRLAGRSPLHF. CDR3 sequence (DNA): TGTGCCAGTAGTATGGACCGGTTGGCAGGTCGATCACCCCTCCACTTT.

The chain joins TRBV10-3 to TRBJ1-3; D gene uncertain. The CDR3 extends over 13 amino acids. V lost 6 bases and J lost 0, with 6 bases in between. The V gene's germline CDR1 is ENHRY and CDR2 SYGVKD. CDR3 sequence reads: CAIRGGSGNTIYF. In DNA, the CDR3 is TGTGCCATCAGAGGAGGCTCTGGAAACACCATATATTTT.

This clone was detected once. The J gene is TRBJ2-3, the V gene TRBV19; unclear D gene. The CDR3 totals 10 residues. CDR1 and CDR2 (germline): LNHDA, SQIVND (reference sequence). The V end lost 7 bases, the J end lost 6 bases, and 5 bases lay between the germline ends. The CDR3 spells CASKSDTQYF. CDR3 DNA: TGTGCCAGTAAGTCGGATACGCAGTATTTT. The entire variable domain, with the rest obtained from reference TRBV19 and TRBJ2-3, is as follows: DGGITQSPKYLFRKEGQNVTLSCEQNLNHDAMYWYRQDPGQGLRLIYYSQIVNDFQKGDIAEGYSVSREKKESFPLTVTSAQKNPTAFYLCASKSDTQYFGPGTRLTVL.

The gene calls are TRBV7-9 and TRBJ1-1; TRBD1 agrees at 7 bases. The CDR3 sequence is 13 residues long. Per germline, CDR1 SEHNR and CDR2 FQNEAQ (reference sequence). After removal of 5 bases from V and 7 bases from J, the junction contained 7 bases not matched to a gene. CDR3 in DNA: TGTGCCAGCAGCCCGACAGGGAGTATTGAAGCTTTCTTT. Its translation: CASSPTGSIEAFF.

The gene calls are TRBV6-1 and TRBJ1-5; D is possibly TRBD1 (6 bases). Trimming pared 9 bases from V and 4 bases from J, leaving 13 bases between. Germline CDR1 and CDR2: MNHNS and SASEGT. The CDR3 totals 13 residues. This CDR3 reads CASADSPNQPQHF. As DNA, the CDR3 is TGTGCCAGTGCGGACAGCCCTAATCAGCCCCAGCATTTT.

The CDR3 sequence: CASSEALGGGETQYF. The CDR3, as DNA: TGTGCCAGCAGTGAAGCGCTTGGGGGTGGAGAGACCCAGTACTTC. The chain has TRBV6-1 and TRBJ2-5; D possibly uses TRBD1 or TRBD2 (5 bases each). The germline CDR1 and CDR2 sequences are MNHNS and SASEGT. This CDR3 has 15 residues. V shed 0 bases and J shed 4 bases, with 12 bases lying between them.

The V and J genes are TRBV30 and TRBJ2-7; D gene unclear. The CDR3 is 14 residues long. Germline CDR1 is GTSNPN and CDR2 is SVGIG (reference sequence). Trimming removed 0 bases from V and 0 bases from J, with 9 bases in between. CDR3 in amino acids: CAWSVAESSYEQYF. The CDR3 DNA is TGTGCCTGGAGTGTGGCAGAGAGCTCCTACGAGCAGTACTTC.

This clone was seen just once. The chain uses TRBV13 and TRBJ1-1; TRBD1 matches 7 bases. In germline, CDR1 is PRHDT, CDR2 FYEKMQ (reference sequence). The V segment lost 7 bases and the J segment 2 bases; nucleotides outside the gene matches: 7. The CDR3 covers 14 residues. The CDR3 bases are TGTGCCAGCAATCTCGGGACAGCAAACACTGAAGCTTTCTTT. Encoded protein: CASNLGTANTEAFF.

V usage is TRBV5-1 and J usage is TRBJ2-3, with a tentative D call TRBD2 (7 bases). CDR3 length: 15 amino acids. V was clipped by 0 bases and J by 4 bases, with 12 bases between them. The germline CDR1 and CDR2 sequences are SGHRS and YFSETQ. The CDR3: CASSLEGGGADTQYF. The CDR3 coding sequence is TGCGCCAGCAGCTTGGAGGGGGGAGGGGCAGATACGCAGTATTTT.

The chain uses TRBV9 and TRBJ2-7; 7 bases line up with TRBD2. Unmatched junction bases numbered 9, after V lost 3 bases and J lost 9 bases. Germline V gene sequence: CDR1 SGDLS, CDR2 YYNGEE. This CDR3 is built from 13 residues. CDR3 DNA: TGTGCCAGCAGCGCCCGGGACTATCTAGGGCAGTACTTC. Encoded protein: CASSARDYLGQYF.

This clone appeared a single time. This chain uses TRBV29-1 with TRBJ2-1, with D possibly TRBD1 on 6 matching bases. This CDR3 region has 11 residues. CDR1 SQVTM and CDR2 ANQGSEA come from the germline V gene. Trimming removed 6 bases at V and 9 bases at J, with 12 bases between. DNA of the CDR3: TGCAGCGTGTACAGGGCGGGTGAGCAGTTCTTC. It encodes CSVYRAGEQFF.